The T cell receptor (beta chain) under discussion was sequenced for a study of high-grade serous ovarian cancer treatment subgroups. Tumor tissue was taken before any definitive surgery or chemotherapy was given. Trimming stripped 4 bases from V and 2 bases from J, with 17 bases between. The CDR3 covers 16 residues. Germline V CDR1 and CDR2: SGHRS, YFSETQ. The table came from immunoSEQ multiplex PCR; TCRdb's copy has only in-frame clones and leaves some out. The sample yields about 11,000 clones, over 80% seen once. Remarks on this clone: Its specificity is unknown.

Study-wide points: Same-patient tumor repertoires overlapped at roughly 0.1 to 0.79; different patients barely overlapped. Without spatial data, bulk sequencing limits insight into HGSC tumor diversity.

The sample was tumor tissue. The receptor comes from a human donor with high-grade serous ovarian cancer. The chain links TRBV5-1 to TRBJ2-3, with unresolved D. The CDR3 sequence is CASSQNTGPLTDTQYF. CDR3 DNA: TGCGCCAGCAGCCAAAATACCGGGCCTCTCACAGATACGCAGTATTTT.